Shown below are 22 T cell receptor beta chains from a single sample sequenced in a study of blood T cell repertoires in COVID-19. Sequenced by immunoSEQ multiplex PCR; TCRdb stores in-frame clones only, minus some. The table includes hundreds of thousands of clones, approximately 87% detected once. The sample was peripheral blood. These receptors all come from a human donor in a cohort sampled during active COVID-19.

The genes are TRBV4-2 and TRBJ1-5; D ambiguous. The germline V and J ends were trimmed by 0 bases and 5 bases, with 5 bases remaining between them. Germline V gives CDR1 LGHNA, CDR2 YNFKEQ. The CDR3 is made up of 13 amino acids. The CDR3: CASSQDPYQPQHF. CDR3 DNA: TGTGCCAGCAGCCAAGACCCGTATCAGCCCCAGCATTTT.

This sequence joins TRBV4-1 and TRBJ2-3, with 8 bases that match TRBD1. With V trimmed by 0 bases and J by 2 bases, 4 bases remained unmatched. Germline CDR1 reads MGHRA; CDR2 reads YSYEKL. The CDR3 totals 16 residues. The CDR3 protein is CASSQEDRGYTDTQYF. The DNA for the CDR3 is TGCGCCAGCAGCCAAGAAGACAGGGGATACACAGATACGCAGTATTTT.

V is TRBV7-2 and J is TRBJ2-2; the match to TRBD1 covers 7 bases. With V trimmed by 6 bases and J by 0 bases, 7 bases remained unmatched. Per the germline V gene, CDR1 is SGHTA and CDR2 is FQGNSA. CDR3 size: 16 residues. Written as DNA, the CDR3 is TGTGCCAGCAGATTCTCAGGGACAGCGAACACCGGGGAGCTGTTTTTT. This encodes CASRFSGTANTGELFF.

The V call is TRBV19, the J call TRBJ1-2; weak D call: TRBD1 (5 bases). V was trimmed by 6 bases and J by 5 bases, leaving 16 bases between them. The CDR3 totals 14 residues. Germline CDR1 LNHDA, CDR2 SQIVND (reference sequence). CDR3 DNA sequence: TGTGCCAGTAGACGGGAGGGCAGGGAGTATGGCTACACCTTC. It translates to CASRREGREYGYTF. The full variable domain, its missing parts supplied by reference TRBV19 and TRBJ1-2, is DGGITQSPKYLFRKEGQNVTLSCEQNLNHDAMYWYRQDPGQGLRLIYYSQIVNDFQKGDIAEGYSVSREKKESFPLTVTSAQKNPTAFYLCASRREGREYGYTFGSGTRLTVV.

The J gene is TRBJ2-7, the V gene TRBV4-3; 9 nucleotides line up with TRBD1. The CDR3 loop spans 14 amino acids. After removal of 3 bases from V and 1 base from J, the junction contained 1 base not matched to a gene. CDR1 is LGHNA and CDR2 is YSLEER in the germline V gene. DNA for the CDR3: TGCGCCAGCAGCCAGGACAGGGGTTCCTACGAGCAGTACTTC. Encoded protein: CASSQDRGSYEQYF.

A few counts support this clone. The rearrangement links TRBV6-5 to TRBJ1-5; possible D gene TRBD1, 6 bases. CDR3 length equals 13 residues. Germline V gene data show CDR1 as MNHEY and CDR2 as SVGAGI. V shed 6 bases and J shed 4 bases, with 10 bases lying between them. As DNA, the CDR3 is TGTGCCAGCAGACGGACAGTGAATCAGCCCCAGCATTTT. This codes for CASRRTVNQPQHF.

The CDR3 nucleotides are TGCGCCACCTCGGAACTAGCAGGGACGTCCGAGCAGTACTTC. Its protein product is CATSELAGTSEQYF. V gene TRBV10-2 combines with J gene TRBJ2-7, with D possibly being TRBD2 (6 bases). V was trimmed by 10 bases and J by 6 bases, leaving 22 bases between them. Germline-derived CDR1 and CDR2 are WSHSY and SAAADI. The CDR3 has 14 amino acids.

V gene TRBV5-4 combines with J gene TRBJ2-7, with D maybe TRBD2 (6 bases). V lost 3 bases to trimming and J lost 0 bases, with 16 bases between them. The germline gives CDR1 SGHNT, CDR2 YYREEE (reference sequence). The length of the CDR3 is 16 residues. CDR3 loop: CASSSTGRGTSYEQYF. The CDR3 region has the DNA TGTGCCAGCAGCTCAACGGGCCGGGGGACCTCCTACGAGCAGTACTTC.

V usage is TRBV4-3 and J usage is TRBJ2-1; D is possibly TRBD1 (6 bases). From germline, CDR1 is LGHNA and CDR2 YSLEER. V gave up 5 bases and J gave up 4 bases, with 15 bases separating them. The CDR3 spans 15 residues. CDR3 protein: CASSKGVGRYNEQFF. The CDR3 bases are TGCGCCAGCAGCAAGGGGGTTGGGCGGTACAATGAGCAGTTCTTC.

The CDR3 sequence: CASSFGQGENGYTF. The CDR3 nucleotides are TGTGCCAGCAGTTTCGGACAGGGGGAGAATGGCTACACCTTC. V gene TRBV28 combines with J gene TRBJ1-2, with TRBD1 matching over 10 bases. Losses at the gene ends were 3 bases for V and 6 bases for J; bases not matched to a gene: 4. From germline, CDR1 is MDHEN and CDR2 SYDVKM. The CDR3 covers 14 residues.

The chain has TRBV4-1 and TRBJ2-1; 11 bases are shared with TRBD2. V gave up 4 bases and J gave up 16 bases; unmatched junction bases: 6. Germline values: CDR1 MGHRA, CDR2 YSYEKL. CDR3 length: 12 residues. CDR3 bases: TGCGCCAGCAGCCCGACTAGCGGGACCTTTTTCTTC. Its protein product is CASSPTSGTFFF.

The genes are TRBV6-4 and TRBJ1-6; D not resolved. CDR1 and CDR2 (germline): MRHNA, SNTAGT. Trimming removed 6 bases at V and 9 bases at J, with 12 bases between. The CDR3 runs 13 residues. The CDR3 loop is CASSLSGSSPLHF. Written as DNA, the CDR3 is TGTGCCAGCAGCCTATCGGGAAGTTCACCCCTCCACTTT.

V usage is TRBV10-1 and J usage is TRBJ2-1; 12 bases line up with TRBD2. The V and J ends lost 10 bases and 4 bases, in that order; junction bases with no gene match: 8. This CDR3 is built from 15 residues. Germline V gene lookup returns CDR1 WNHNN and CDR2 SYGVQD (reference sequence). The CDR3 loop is CATKPTSGGYNEQFF. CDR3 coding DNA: TGCGCCACCAAGCCGACTAGCGGGGGATACAATGAGCAGTTCTTC.

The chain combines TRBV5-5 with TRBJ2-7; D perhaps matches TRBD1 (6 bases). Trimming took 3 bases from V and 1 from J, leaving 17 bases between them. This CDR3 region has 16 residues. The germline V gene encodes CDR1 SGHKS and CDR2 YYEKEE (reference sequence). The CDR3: CASSSVGTRGSYEQYF. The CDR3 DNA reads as TGTGCCAGCAGCTCGGTAGGGACAAGAGGGTCCTACGAGCAGTACTTC.

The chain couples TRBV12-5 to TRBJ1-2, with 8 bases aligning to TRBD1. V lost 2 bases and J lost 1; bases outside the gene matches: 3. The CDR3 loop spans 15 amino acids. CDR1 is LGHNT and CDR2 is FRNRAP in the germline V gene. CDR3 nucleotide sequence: TGTGCTAGTGGTTTGTACAGGGGGGTTAACTATGGCTACACCTTC. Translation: CASGLYRGVNYGYTF. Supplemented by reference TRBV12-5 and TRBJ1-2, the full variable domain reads DARVTQTPRHKVTEMGQEVTMRCQPILGHNTVFWYRQTMMQGLELLAYFRNRAPLDDSGMPKDRFSAEMPDATLATLKIQPSEPRDSAVYFCASGLYRGVNYGYTFGSGTRLTVV.

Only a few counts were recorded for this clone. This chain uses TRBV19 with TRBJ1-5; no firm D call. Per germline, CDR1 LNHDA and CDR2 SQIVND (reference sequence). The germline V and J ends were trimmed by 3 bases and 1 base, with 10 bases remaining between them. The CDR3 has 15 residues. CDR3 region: CASSINSKSNQPQHF. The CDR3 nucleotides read TGTGCCAGTAGTATCAACAGTAAAAGCAATCAGCCCCAGCATTTT. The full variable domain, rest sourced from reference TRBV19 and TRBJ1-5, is DGGITQSPKYLFRKEGQNVTLSCEQNLNHDAMYWYRQDPGQGLRLIYYSQIVNDFQKGDIAEGYSVSREKKESFPLTVTSAQKNPTAFYLCASSINSKSNQPQHFGDGTRLSIL.

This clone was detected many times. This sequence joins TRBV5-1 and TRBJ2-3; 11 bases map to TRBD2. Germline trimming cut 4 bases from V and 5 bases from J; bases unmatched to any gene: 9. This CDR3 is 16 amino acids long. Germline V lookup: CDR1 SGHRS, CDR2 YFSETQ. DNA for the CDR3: TGCGCCAGCAGCCTAATGACTAGCGGGGTCGGAGATACGCAGTATTTT. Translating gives CASSLMTSGVGDTQYF.

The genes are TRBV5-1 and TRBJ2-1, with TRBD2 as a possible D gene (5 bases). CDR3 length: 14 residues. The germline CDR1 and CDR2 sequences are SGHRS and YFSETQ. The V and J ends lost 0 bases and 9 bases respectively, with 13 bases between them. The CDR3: CASSLVSGAVEQFF. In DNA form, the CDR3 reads TGCGCCAGCAGCTTGGTCTCAGGAGCGGTTGAGCAGTTCTTC.

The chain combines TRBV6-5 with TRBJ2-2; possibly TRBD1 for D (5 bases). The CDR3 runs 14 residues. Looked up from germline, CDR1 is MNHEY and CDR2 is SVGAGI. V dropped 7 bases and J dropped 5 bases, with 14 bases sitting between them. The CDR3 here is CASTAGFGTGELFF. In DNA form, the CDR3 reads TGTGCCAGCACAGCAGGGTTTGGGACCGGGGAGCTGTTTTTT.

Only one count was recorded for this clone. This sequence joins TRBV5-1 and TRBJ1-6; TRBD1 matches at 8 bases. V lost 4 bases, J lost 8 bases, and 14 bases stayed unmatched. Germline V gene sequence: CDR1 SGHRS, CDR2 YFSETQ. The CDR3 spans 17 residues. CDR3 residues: CASSPGTGSIKDSPLHF. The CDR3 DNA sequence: TGCGCCAGCAGCCCGGGGACAGGCTCGATAAAGGATTCACCCCTCCACTTT.

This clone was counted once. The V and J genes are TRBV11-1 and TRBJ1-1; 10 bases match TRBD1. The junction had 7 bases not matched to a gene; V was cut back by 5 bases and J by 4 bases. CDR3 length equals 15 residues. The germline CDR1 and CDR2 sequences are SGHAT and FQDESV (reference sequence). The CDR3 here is CASSGDRGRGTEAFF. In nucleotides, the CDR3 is TGTGCCAGCAGCGGGGACAGGGGACGAGGCACTGAAGCTTTCTTT.

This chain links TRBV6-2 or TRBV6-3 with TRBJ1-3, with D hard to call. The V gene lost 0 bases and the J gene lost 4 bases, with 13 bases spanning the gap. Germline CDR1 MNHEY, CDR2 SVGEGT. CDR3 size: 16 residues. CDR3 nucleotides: TGTGCCAGCAGTTACTCGATGGCAGGAAAAGGAAACACCATATATTTT. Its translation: CASSYSMAGKGNTIYF.